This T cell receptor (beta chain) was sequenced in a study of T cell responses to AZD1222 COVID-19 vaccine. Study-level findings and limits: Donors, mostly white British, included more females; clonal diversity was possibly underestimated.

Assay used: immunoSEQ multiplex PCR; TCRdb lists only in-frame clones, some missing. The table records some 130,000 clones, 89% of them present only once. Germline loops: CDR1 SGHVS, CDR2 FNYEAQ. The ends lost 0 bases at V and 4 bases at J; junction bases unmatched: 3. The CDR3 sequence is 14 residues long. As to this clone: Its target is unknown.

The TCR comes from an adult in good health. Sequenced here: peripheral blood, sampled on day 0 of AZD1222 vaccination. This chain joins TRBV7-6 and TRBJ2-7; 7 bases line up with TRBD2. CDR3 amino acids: CASSLAGGGYEQYF. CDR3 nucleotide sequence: TGTGCCAGCAGCTTAGCGGGGGGAGGGTACGAGCAGTACTTC.